One and the same sample provided the 11 T cell receptor beta chains below, sequenced in a study of Ad26.COV2.S vaccination and SARS-CoV-2 variants. Profiling relied on immunoSEQ multiplex PCR, and the TCRdb table lists in-frame clones only, not all of them. The repertoire has more than 300,000 clones, approximately 86% of them found once; the top ten carry around 10%. Treatment denoted: around 19 received Ad26.COV2.S at low or high dose, single or two shots; 5 received placebo; per-sample allocation not given. Collection of samples fell on day 63 after the first vaccine or placebo injection. This sample comprised peripheral blood, obtained in a trial of Ad26.COV2.S vaccine versus placebo. The receptors were sampled from a person aged 18 to 59 who received the Ad26.COV2.S COVID-19 vaccine or a placebo.

This chain uses TRBV6-1 with TRBJ1-1; D might be TRBD1 (5 bases). The V and J ends lost 3 bases and 5 bases respectively, with 16 bases between them. The length of the CDR3 is 15 residues. The germline V gene encodes CDR1 MNHNS and CDR2 SASEGT. This chain's CDR3 is CASSDKGMALTEAFF. CDR3 nucleotides: TGTGCCAGCAGTGATAAGGGGATGGCACTAACTGAAGCTTTCTTT.

The J gene is TRBJ1-4, the V gene TRBV24-1; D gene ambiguous. The CDR3 totals 15 residues. The V end lost 4 bases, the J end lost 5 bases, and 13 bases lay between the germline ends. The germline gives CDR1 KGHDR, CDR2 SFDVKD. The CDR3 DNA reads as TGTGCCACCAGTGACTCCACTTTAAGGAATGAAAAACTGTTTTTT. It specifies CATSDSTLRNEKLFF.

The chain couples TRBV5-1 to TRBJ2-2, with a possible D match to TRBD2 (5 bases). CDR1 SGHRS and CDR2 YFSETQ come from the germline V gene. The CDR3 runs 15 residues. Between the trimmed V and J ends, which lost 1 base and 1 base, there was a span of 8 bases. Written as DNA, the CDR3 is TGCGCCAGCAGCTTGATACTAGGGAACACCGGGGAGCTGTTTTTT. It codes for CASSLILGNTGELFF.

This CDR3 is CASSYQDGRGQPQHF. CDR3 in DNA: TGTGCCAGCAGTTACCAGGACGGACGTGGTCAGCCCCAGCATTTT. J is TRBJ1-5 and V is TRBV6-2 or TRBV6-3; D not resolved. Germline CDR1 and CDR2: MNHEY and SVGEGT. Trimming took off 2 bases at V and 6 bases at J, with 14 bases between the two ends. This CDR3 is 15 amino acids long.

This clone has more than one count but fewer than ten. The chain is built from TRBV7-2 and TRBJ2-7; possible D gene TRBD2, 5 bases. CDR1 SGHTA and CDR2 FQGNSA come from the germline V gene. The ends were cut back, 1 base at V and 2 bases at J, with 12 bases in the middle. The CDR3 is 15 amino acids. The CDR3 region has the DNA TGTGCCAGCAGCTTAGGTGCTAGCTCTGCCTACGAGCAGTACTTC. As protein: CASSLGASSAYEQYF.

The chain employs TRBV7-2 and TRBJ2-7; D not certain. The CDR3 runs to 14 residues. Germline values: CDR1 SGHTA, CDR2 FQGNSA. The ends were cut back, 2 bases at V and 3 bases at J, with 11 bases in the middle. CDR3 sequence reads: CASSLKNPVYEQYF. The CDR3 DNA reads as TGTGCCAGCAGCTTAAAAAACCCGGTCTACGAGCAGTACTTC.

CDR3: CASSFQERGAFF. In DNA form, the CDR3 reads TGTGCCAGCAGTTTTCAGGAAAGAGGAGCTTTCTTT. The gene calls are TRBV28 and TRBJ1-1; D gene ambiguous. V was shortened by 3 bases and J by 10 bases, with 12 bases between the two germline ends. Germline assignment: CDR1 MDHEN and CDR2 SYDVKM. The CDR3 contains 12 residues. Full variable domain (rest looked up from reference TRBV28 and TRBJ1-1): DVKVTQSSRYLVKRTGEKVFLECVQDMDHENMFWYRQDPGLGLRLIYFSYDVKMKEKGDIPEGYSVSREKKERFSLILESASTNQTSMYLCASSFQERGAFFGQGTRLTVV.

The chain recombines TRBV27 with TRBJ2-7; D could derive from TRBD1 or TRBD2 (7 bases each). The germline V gene has CDR1 MNHEY and CDR2 SMNVEV (reference sequence). This CDR3 is built from 14 residues. V lost 2 bases and J lost 4, with 12 bases in between. Written as DNA, the CDR3 is TGTGCCAGCAGTTTAAGCGGGACAGTATACGAGCAGTACTTC. Translated, it gives CASSLSGTVYEQYF.

This chain uses TRBV5-4 with TRBJ2-3; 15 bases map to TRBD2. Looked up from germline, CDR1 is SGHNT and CDR2 is YYREEE (reference sequence). Trimming cost V 2 bases and J 4 bases; bases outside gene matches: 2. This CDR3 region has 16 residues. The CDR3 spells CASSLGLAGGPDTQYF. The CDR3 bases are TGTGCCAGCAGCTTAGGACTAGCGGGAGGGCCAGATACGCAGTATTTT.

The gene calls are TRBV10-3 and TRBJ2-5, with D possibly TRBD1 on 6 matching bases. Trimming cost V 10 bases and J 0 bases, with 12 bases left between them. The CDR3 consists of 13 residues. Germline CDR1 ENHRY, CDR2 SYGVKD. The CDR3 DNA reads as TGTGCCAGCGAGGGGGAGAACCAAGAGACCCAGTACTTC. Its protein product is CASEGENQETQYF.

The chain employs TRBV24-1 and TRBJ2-3; 7 bases match TRBD2. Per the germline V gene, CDR1 is KGHDR and CDR2 is SFDVKD. The J segment lost 2 bases and the V segment lost 0 bases, leaving 10 bases of the junction unmatched. The CDR3 length is 18 residues. CDR3 amino acids: CATSDLRRGSGLTDTQYF. CDR3 nucleotide sequence: TGTGCCACCAGTGATTTGCGGAGGGGTAGCGGGCTCACAGATACGCAGTATTTT.